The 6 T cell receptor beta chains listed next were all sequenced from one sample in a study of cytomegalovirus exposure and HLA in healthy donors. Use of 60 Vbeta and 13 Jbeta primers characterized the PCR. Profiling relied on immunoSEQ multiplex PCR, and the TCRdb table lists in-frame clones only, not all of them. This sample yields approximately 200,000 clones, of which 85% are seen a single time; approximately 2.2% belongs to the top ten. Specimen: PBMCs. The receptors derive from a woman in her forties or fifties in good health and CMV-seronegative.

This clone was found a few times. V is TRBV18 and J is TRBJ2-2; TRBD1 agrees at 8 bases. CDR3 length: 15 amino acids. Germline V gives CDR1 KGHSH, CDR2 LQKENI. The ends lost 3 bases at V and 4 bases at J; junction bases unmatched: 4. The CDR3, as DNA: TGTGCCAGCTCACCGGGACAGGTCGGCACCGGGGAGCTGTTTTTT. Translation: CASSPGQVGTGELFF. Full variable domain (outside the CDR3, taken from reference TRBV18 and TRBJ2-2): NAGVMQNPRHLVRRRGQEARLRCSPMKGHSHVYWYRQLPEEGLKFMVYLQKENIIDESGMPKERFSAEFPKEGPSILRIQQVVRGDSAAYFCASSPGQVGTGELFFGEGSRLTVL.

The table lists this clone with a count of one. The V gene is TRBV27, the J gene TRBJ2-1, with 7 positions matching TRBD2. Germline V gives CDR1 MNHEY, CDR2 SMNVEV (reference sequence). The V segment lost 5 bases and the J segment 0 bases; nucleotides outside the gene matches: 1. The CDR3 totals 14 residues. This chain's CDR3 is CASSLADSYNEQFF. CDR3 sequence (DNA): TGTGCCAGCAGTCTAGCGGACTCCTACAATGAGCAGTTCTTC.

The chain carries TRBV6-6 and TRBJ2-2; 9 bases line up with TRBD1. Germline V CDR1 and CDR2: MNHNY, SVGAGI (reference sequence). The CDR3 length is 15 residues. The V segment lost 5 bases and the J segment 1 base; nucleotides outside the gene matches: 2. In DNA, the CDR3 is TGTGCCAGCAGTGGGGGACAGGGGAACACCGGGGAGCTGTTTTTT. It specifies CASSGGQGNTGELFF.

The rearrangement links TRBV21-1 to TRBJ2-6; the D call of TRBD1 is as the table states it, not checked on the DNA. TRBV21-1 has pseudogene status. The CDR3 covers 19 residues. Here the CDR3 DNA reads TGTGCCAGCAGCATAACCCGCCGGGACAGGGACTCGGGGGCCAACGTCCTGACTTTC. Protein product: CASSITRRDRDSGANVLTF.

The CDR3 sequence: CASSWGSTQETQYF. CDR3 sequence (DNA): TGTGCCAGCAGTTGGGGCAGTACTCAAGAGACCCAGTACTTC. V and J are TRBV27 and TRBJ2-5; a weak D match, TRBD1 (5 bases). Germline CDR1 reads MNHEY; CDR2 reads SMNVEV (reference sequence). With 4 bases removed from V and 2 bases from J, the gap between germline ends came to 11 bases. The CDR3 totals 14 residues.

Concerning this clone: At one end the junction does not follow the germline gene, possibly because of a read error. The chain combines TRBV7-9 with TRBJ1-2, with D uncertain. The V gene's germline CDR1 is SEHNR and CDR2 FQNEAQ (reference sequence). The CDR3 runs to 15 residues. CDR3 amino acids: CSSSSAAGTNYGYTF. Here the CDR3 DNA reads TGTTCCAGCAGCTCCGCCGCAGGAACTAACTATGGCTACACCTTC.